The 18 T cell receptor beta chains listed next were all sequenced from one sample in a study of T cell repertoires in cytomegalovirus infection. TCRdb re-analysed the reads in MiXCR, keeping a single row per CDR3 protein. Among 200,000 to 300,000 distinct CDR3 sequences listed, approximately 13% were seen once. Sequenced: PBMCs. The receptor set was obtained from a human donor in good health (CMV status not recorded). Some clones in this sample may be carry-over from other donors' samples.

The CDR3 protein is CASRPTGTGPSYEQYF. CDR3 sequence (DNA): TGTGCCAGCAGACCAACCGGGACAGGGCCCTCCTACGAGCAGTACTTC. V and J are TRBV7-9 and TRBJ2-7; 9 bases agree with TRBD1. This CDR3 is built from 16 residues. Per the germline V gene, CDR1 is SEHNR and CDR2 is FQNEAQ (reference sequence). V shed 6 bases, J shed 0 bases, and the junction held 9 bases outside the gene matches.

V is TRBV10-3 and J is TRBJ1-6; D is undetermined. The V and J ends lost 3 bases and 6 bases respectively, with 12 bases between them. Germline lookup yields CDR1 ENHRY and CDR2 SYGVKD. The length of the CDR3 is 15 residues. CDR3 nucleotide sequence: TGTGCCATCAGTGAACGCGGGATTGGTAATTCACCCCTCCACTTT. Its translation: CAISERGIGNSPLHF.

V and J are TRBV28 and TRBJ2-7, with 8 nucleotides matching TRBD2. J was trimmed by 2 bases and V by 4 bases; bases with no gene match: 10. From germline, CDR1 is MDHEN and CDR2 SYDVKM. CDR3 length: 16 amino acids. CDR3 protein: CASSSWSGSPTYEQYF. The CDR3 region has the DNA TGTGCCAGCAGTTCCTGGAGCGGGAGCCCCACCTACGAGCAGTACTTC.

Concerning this clonotype: This is likely a read error, given that the CDR3 carries no conserved phenylalanine or tryptophan at its end. The V gene is TRBV11-3, the J gene TRBJ2-1, with D perhaps matching TRBD2 (5 bases). V was clipped by 3 bases and J by 7 bases, with 7 bases between them. The CDR3 totals 12 residues. The germline CDR1 and CDR2 sequences are SGHNT and YENEEA. Written as DNA, the CDR3 is TGTGCCAGCAGCTTCGGGGTGAATGAGCAGTTCTTG. This sequence encodes CASSFGVNEQFL.

This clonotype was detected a few times. J is TRBJ1-1 and V is TRBV19, with D hard to call. Trimming took 6 bases from V and 7 from J, leaving 18 bases between them. CDR3 length: 14 amino acids. The germline gives CDR1 LNHDA, CDR2 SQIVND (reference sequence). The CDR3 bases are TGTGCCAGTAGAATACGGGGTAGGATGAATGAAGCTTTCTTT. Residues: CASRIRGRMNEAFF.

The table lists this clonotype with many counts. The rearrangement uses TRBV7-2 and TRBJ2-2, with 8 bases aligning to TRBD2. J was trimmed by 6 bases and V by 5 bases; bases with no gene match: 8. CDR1 and CDR2 from the germline V gene are SGHTA and FQGNSA. The CDR3 extends over 15 amino acids. This CDR3 is CASSQGSGGAGELFF. CDR3 coding DNA: TGTGCCAGCAGCCAGGGGAGCGGGGGCGCCGGGGAGCTGTTTTTT.

The rearrangement uses TRBV29-1 and TRBJ1-6; 8 positions agree with TRBD1. The germline gives CDR1 SQVTM, CDR2 ANQGSEA. The CDR3 loop spans 13 amino acids. V lost 6 bases, J lost 10 bases, and 8 bases stayed unmatched. CDR3 protein: CSVSGGLDSPLHF. The CDR3 DNA sequence: TGCAGCGTATCAGGGGGCCTAGACTCACCCCTCCACTTT.

This clonotype was recorded at least ten times. CDR3 in amino acids: CASSLWIMNTEAFF. For the CDR3, the DNA is TGTGCCAGCAGCTTATGGATCATGAACACTGAAGCTTTCTTT. This rearrangement joins TRBV7-8 to TRBJ1-1, with no clear D. The CDR3 has 14 amino acids. Germline V gene data show CDR1 as SGHVS and CDR2 as FQNEAQ. V was clipped by 2 bases and J by 0 bases, with 7 bases between them.

This clonotype appeared once. The chain joins TRBV6-2 or TRBV6-3 to TRBJ2-1; the D gene is possibly TRBD2 (7 bases). V was shortened by 2 bases and J by 4 bases, with 12 bases between the two germline ends. There are 15 residues in the CDR3. Germline lookup yields CDR1 MNHEY and CDR2 SVGEGT. For the CDR3, the DNA is TGTGCCAGCAGTTACGAAGGGGGGGGATACAATGAGCAGTTCTTC. Its translation: CASSYEGGGYNEQFF.

This clonotype appeared a few times. The chain has TRBV5-5 and TRBJ1-6; D is unclear. The germline V and J ends were trimmed by 2 bases and 0 bases, with 9 bases remaining between them. Per the germline V gene, CDR1 is SGHKS and CDR2 is YYEKEE (reference sequence). The CDR3 consists of 16 residues. Here the CDR3 DNA reads TGTGCCAGCAGCTTACGGACGGCCTCCTATAATTCACCCCTCCACTTT. Translated: CASSLRTASYNSPLHF.

This clonotype was seen a few times. V gene TRBV7-9 combines with J gene TRBJ2-1; 11 bases map to TRBD2. V dropped 1 base and J dropped 10; count of bases not matched to a gene: 12. The germline CDR1 and CDR2 sequences are SEHNR and FQNEAQ (reference sequence). The CDR3 covers 17 residues. CDR3 in amino acids: CASSLGGGTSGRQEQFF. The CDR3 DNA sequence: TGTGCCAGCAGCTTAGGGGGGGGGACTAGCGGACGTCAGGAGCAGTTCTTC. The entire variable domain, with the rest obtained from reference TRBV7-9 and TRBJ2-1, is as follows: DTGVSQNPRHKITKRGQNVTFRCDPISEHNRLYWYRQTLGQGPEFLTYFQNEAQLEKSRLLSDRFSAERPKGSFSTLEIQRTEQGDSAMYLCASSLGGGTSGRQEQFFGPGTRLTVL.

This clonotype has ten or more counts. The CDR3 nucleotides read TGTGCCAGCAGCTTAGGGTCGGGGGAGCGCACTGAAGCTTTCTTT. Encoded protein: CASSLGSGERTEAFF. V usage is TRBV7-2 and J usage is TRBJ1-1; maybe TRBD1 (5 bases). Trimming shortened V by 1 base and J by 4 bases, and 13 bases separated the two germline ends. CDR1 is SGHTA and CDR2 is FQGNSA in the germline V gene. CDR3 length equals 15 residues.

This clonotype was seen a few times. The chain combines TRBV7-9 with TRBJ1-1, with 7 bases lining up with TRBD1. CDR3 length equals 15 residues. V was pared by 5 bases and J by 6 bases, with 12 bases of the junction left unmatched. The germline gives CDR1 SEHNR, CDR2 FQNEAQ (reference sequence). CDR3 loop: CASSPDRVRSAEAFF. CDR3 in DNA: TGTGCCAGCAGCCCCGACAGGGTCCGGAGCGCTGAAGCTTTCTTT.

This clonotype was observed once. CDR3 sequence reads: CASSPGLAGELSYNEQFF. CDR3 bases: TGCGCCAGCAGCCCGGGACTAGCGGGAGAATTGAGCTACAATGAGCAGTTCTTC. The rearrangement joins TRBV5-1 to TRBJ2-1, with 14 nucleotides matching TRBD2. With V trimmed by 4 bases and J by 3 bases, 9 bases remained unmatched. Germline lookup yields CDR1 SGHRS and CDR2 YFSETQ. This CDR3 is 18 amino acids long.

This clonotype was detected only a few times. This chain uses TRBV5-1 with TRBJ2-5; 13 bases fit TRBD2. The junction had 2 bases not matched to a gene; V was cut back by 2 bases and J by 1 base. The CDR3 has 16 amino acids. Germline V gene sequence: CDR1 SGHRS, CDR2 YFSETQ. The CDR3 is CASSLGLAGVQETQYF. Here the CDR3 DNA reads TGCGCCAGCAGCTTAGGACTAGCGGGAGTCCAAGAGACCCAGTACTTC.

This clonotype has just one count. The chain carries TRBV20-1 and TRBJ2-2, with TRBD1 matching over 8 bases. The CDR3 extends over 15 amino acids. V trimming: 0 bases; J trimming: 5 bases; junction bases outside the gene matches: 5. CDR1 and CDR2 (germline): DFQATT, SNEGSKA (reference sequence). CDR3: CSARDLDRGTGELFF. The CDR3 DNA follows: TGCAGTGCTAGAGATTTAGACAGGGGAACCGGGGAGCTGTTTTTT.

The table lists this clonotype with many counts. The chain links TRBV12-3 or TRBV12-4 to TRBJ1-5; possible D gene TRBD1, 6 bases. The CDR3 runs 15 residues. V lost 5 bases and J lost 4, with 15 bases in between. The CDR3 region is CASSPQGSRNQPQHF. In DNA, the CDR3 is TGTGCCAGCAGTCCCCAGGGGTCACGAAATCAGCCCCAGCATTTT.

CDR3 coding DNA: TGTGCCAGCAGTCCCTCCCGGAGACGGGGATTGAGCACTGAAGCTTTCTTT. It encodes CASSPSRRRGLSTEAFF. V usage is TRBV28 and J usage is TRBJ1-1; D gene ambiguous. Trimming pared 5 bases from V and 4 bases from J, leaving 23 bases between. Germline lookup yields CDR1 MDHEN and CDR2 SYDVKM. The CDR3 sequence is 17 residues long.